This T cell receptor beta chain was sequenced in a study of T cells after yellow fever vaccination. Study-level information: Fractions containing few cells were prepared with SMART-Seq v4 Ultra Low Input.

TCRdb reprocessed the 5' RACE reads with MiXCR, giving one entry per CDR3 protein. This sample carries 500,000 to 650,000 distinct CDR3 sequences, about a sixth of them seen once, and the ten largest clones take roughly 17%. This CDR3 has 14 amino acids. The V gene lost 2 bases and the J gene lost 3 bases, with 8 bases spanning the gap. The rearrangement joins TRBV12-3 or TRBV12-4 to TRBJ2-1; D gene ambiguous. Here the sequenced sample was PBMCs, taken 5 days after the first yellow fever vaccination. The receptor was isolated from a man between 18 and 35 years old who received the YFV17D yellow fever vaccine. CDR3 coding DNA: TGTGCCAGCAGTTTAAGCGTTCTCTACAATGAGCAGTTCTTC. Its protein is CASSLSVLYNEQFF.